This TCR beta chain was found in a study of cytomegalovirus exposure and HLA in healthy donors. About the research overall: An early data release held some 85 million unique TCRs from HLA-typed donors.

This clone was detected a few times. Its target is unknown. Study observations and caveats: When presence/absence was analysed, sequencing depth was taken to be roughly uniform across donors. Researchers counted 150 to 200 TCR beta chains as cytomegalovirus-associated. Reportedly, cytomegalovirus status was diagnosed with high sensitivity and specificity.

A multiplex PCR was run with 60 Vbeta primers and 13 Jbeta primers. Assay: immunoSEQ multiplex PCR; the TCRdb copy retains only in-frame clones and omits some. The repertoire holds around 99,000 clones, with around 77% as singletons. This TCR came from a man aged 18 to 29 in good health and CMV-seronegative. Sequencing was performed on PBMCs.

CDR3 sequence: CASSGAGLSSPLHF. CDR3 nucleotides: TGTGCCAGCAGTGGGGCAGGGCTGAGTTCACCCCTCCACTTT. V and J are TRBV6-1 and TRBJ1-6, with D perhaps matching TRBD1 (5 bases). Per germline, CDR1 MNHNS and CDR2 SASEGT. The V end lost 4 bases, the J end lost 9 bases, and 13 bases lay between the germline ends. The CDR3 covers 14 residues.